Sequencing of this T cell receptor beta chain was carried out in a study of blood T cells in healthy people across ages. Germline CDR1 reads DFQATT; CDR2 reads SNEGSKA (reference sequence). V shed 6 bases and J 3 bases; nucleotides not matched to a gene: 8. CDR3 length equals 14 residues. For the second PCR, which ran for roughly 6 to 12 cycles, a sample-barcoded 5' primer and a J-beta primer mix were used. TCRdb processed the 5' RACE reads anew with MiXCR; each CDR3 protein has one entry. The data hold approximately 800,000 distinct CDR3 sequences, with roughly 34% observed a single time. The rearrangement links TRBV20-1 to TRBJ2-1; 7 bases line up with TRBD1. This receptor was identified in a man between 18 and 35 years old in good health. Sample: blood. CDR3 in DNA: TGCAGTGCCAAGGACAGGCTATTCTACAATGAGCAGTTCTTC. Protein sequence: CSAKDRLFYNEQFF.